This entry lists 22 T cell receptor beta chains sequenced from one sample in a study of control samples from healthy donors and cancer patients. TCRdb's copy holds only in-frame clones and misses some; the assay was immunoSEQ multiplex PCR. The sample lists approximately 54,000 clones; 88% were seen once. Sequencing was performed on PBMCs. Receptors originate from a man aged 50-59 years with head and neck cancer.

The V gene is TRBV29-1, the J gene TRBJ2-3; 13 positions agree with TRBD2. CDR3 length equals 15 residues. With 3 bases clipped from V and 3 bases from J, the junction kept 3 bases outside the gene matches. Per the germline V gene, CDR1 is SQVTM and CDR2 is ANQGSEA. This chain's CDR3 is CSVETSGRRTDTQYF. For the CDR3, the DNA is TGCAGCGTTGAGACTAGCGGGAGGAGGACAGATACGCAGTATTTT.

With respect to this clone: Relative to the germline gene, one junction end is altered; a read error may explain this. This same CDR3 is encoded by further DNA sequences in the sample. This chain uses TRBV30 with TRBJ2-7, with 7 positions matching TRBD1. Germline V gene data show CDR1 as GTSNPN and CDR2 as SVGIG (reference sequence). This CDR3 contains 12 residues. CDR3 DNA sequence: TGTGCTTGGAGCCCCCGGACAGGTGAGCAGTACTTC. Residues: CAWSPRTGEQYF. Full variable domain (remainder filled in from reference TRBV30 and TRBJ2-7): SQTIHQWPATLVQPVGSPLSLECTVEGTSNPNLYWYRQAAGRGLQLLFYSVGIGQISSEVPQNLSASRPQDRQFILSSKKLLLSDSGFYLCAWSPRTGEQYFGPGTRLTVT.

V gene TRBV24-1 combines with J gene TRBJ1-6; 7 nucleotides match TRBD1. This CDR3 region has 17 residues. Germline V gene lookup returns CDR1 KGHDR and CDR2 SFDVKD. With 4 bases clipped from V and 7 bases from J, the junction kept 12 bases outside the gene matches. In nucleotides, the CDR3 is TGTGCCACCAGTGACCGGGGATTGGGACAGACGAATTCACCCCTCCACTTT. The encoded protein is CATSDRGLGQTNSPLHF.

J is TRBJ2-7 and V is TRBV10-3, with 7 bases matching TRBD1. This CDR3 has 15 amino acids. Germline CDR1 ENHRY, CDR2 SYGVKD. V dropped 10 bases and J dropped 5; count of bases not matched to a gene: 17. CDR3 region: CATKNPGQMWNEQYF. The DNA for the CDR3 is TGTGCCACTAAAAACCCGGGACAGATGTGGAACGAGCAGTACTTC.

This chain links TRBV18 with TRBJ2-1; 13 bases match TRBD2. Losses at the gene ends were 4 bases for V and 6 bases for J; bases not matched to a gene: 6. This CDR3 is 16 amino acids long. Germline values: CDR1 KGHSH, CDR2 LQKENI. The DNA for the CDR3 is TGTGCCAGCTCACTCAGGACTAGCGGGGGAATCAATGAGCAGTTCTTC. It translates to CASSLRTSGGINEQFF.

The gene calls are TRBV6-5 and TRBJ2-3, with TRBD2 matching over 10 bases. Germline lookup yields CDR1 MNHEY and CDR2 SVGAGI. The CDR3 runs to 14 residues. V shed 8 bases and J 0 bases; nucleotides not matched to a gene: 2. The CDR3 DNA is TGTGCCAGCGGAGCGGGGGGGAGCACAGATACGCAGTATTTT. Translating it yields CASGAGGSTDTQYF.

This sequence joins TRBV12-3 or TRBV12-4 and TRBJ1-2; a weak D match, TRBD1 (5 bases). There are 13 residues in the CDR3. The V end was cut by 5 bases, the J end by 6 bases, with 13 bases between. The CDR3 nucleotides read TGTGCCAGCAGTGTTCAGGGAGTAAATGGCTACACCTTC. Translation: CASSVQGVNGYTF.

The chain employs TRBV5-1 and TRBJ2-5; TRBD2 agrees at 9 bases. The CDR3 is 15 amino acids. The junction had 9 bases not matched to a gene; V was cut back by 4 bases and J by 5 bases. The germline V gene encodes CDR1 SGHRS and CDR2 YFSETQ. The CDR3 reads CASSILGTSKETQYF. In DNA, the CDR3 is TGCGCCAGCAGCATATTAGGGACTAGCAAGGAGACCCAGTACTTC. The full variable domain, rest sourced from reference TRBV5-1 and TRBJ2-5, is KAGVTQTPRYLIKTRGQQVTLSCSPISGHRSVSWYQQTPGQGLQFLFEYFSETQRNKGNFPGRFSGRQFSNSRSEMNVSTLELGDSALYLCASSILGTSKETQYFGPGTRLLVL.

The chain's CDR3 is CASSRISEGAGELFF. Written as DNA, the CDR3 is TGTGCCAGCAGTCGAATTAGCGAAGGGGCCGGGGAGCTGTTTTTT. The V gene is TRBV6-2 or TRBV6-3, the J gene TRBJ2-2; D is perhaps TRBD1 or TRBD2 (5 bases each). CDR3 size: 15 residues. CDR1 MNHEY and CDR2 SVGEGT come from the germline V gene. The V and J ends lost 5 bases and 6 bases respectively, with 16 bases between them.

This clone has more than one count but fewer than ten. V gene TRBV29-1 combines with J gene TRBJ2-3; no firm D call. Between the trimmed V and J ends, which lost 4 bases and 2 bases, there was a span of 13 bases. The length of the CDR3 is 14 residues. Germline lookup yields CDR1 SQVTM and CDR2 ANQGSEA. The CDR3 nucleotides read TGCAGCGTTGGGGGAACCGGCGCCACAGATACGCAGTATTTT. Residues: CSVGGTGATDTQYF.

The V and J genes are TRBV4-3 and TRBJ1-5; TRBD1 might be the D (6 bases). The germline V gene has CDR1 LGHNA and CDR2 YSLEER. V gave up 0 bases and J gave up 7 bases, with 16 bases separating them. The CDR3 runs 16 residues. The CDR3 region has the DNA TGCGCCAGCAGCCAAGAGAGGATCCAGGGGTGGCAGCCCCAGCATTTT. This gives the protein CASSQERIQGWQPQHF.

The chain combines TRBV5-1 with TRBJ2-5; 15 bases agree with TRBD2. This CDR3 is 19 amino acids long. With V trimmed by 1 base and J by 1 base, 8 bases remained unmatched. CDR1 is SGHRS and CDR2 is YFSETQ in the germline V gene. The CDR3 nucleotides are TGCGCCAGCAGCTTGCCCGGACTAGCGGGAGGGGTCACCCAAGAGACCCAGTACTTC. It specifies CASSLPGLAGGVTQETQYF.

This chain connects TRBV4-3 to TRBJ2-1, with 8 nucleotides matching TRBD1. Germline-derived CDR1 and CDR2 are LGHNA and YSLEER. The CDR3 is 17 amino acids. The V segment lost 0 bases and the J segment 5 bases; nucleotides outside the gene matches: 9. The CDR3 coding sequence is TGCGCCAGCAGCCAAGATCGAGGGACAGGAACAAACAATGAGCAGTTCTTC. Translated: CASSQDRGTGTNNEQFF.

The V gene is TRBV5-6, the J gene TRBJ2-1; unclear D gene. Trimming stripped 3 bases from V and 0 bases from J, with 10 bases between. The CDR3 loop spans 15 amino acids. Per germline, CDR1 SGHDT and CDR2 YYEEEE. CDR3 region: CASSSQTISYNEQFF. As DNA, the CDR3 is TGTGCCAGCAGCTCACAGACAATCTCCTACAATGAGCAGTTCTTC.

This chain links TRBV9 with TRBJ1-3, with D unresolved. V was clipped by 4 bases and J by 3 bases, with 11 bases between them. From germline, CDR1 is SGDLS and CDR2 YYNGEE. There are 14 residues in the CDR3. The CDR3, as DNA: TGTGCCAGCAGCCCCCGCGGGCTTGGAAACACCATATATTTT. This encodes CASSPRGLGNTIYF.

This rearrangement joins TRBV19 to TRBJ2-1, with 7 nucleotides matching TRBD1. Trimming took 3 bases from V and 6 from J; bases not matched to a gene: 14. CDR1 and CDR2 (germline): LNHDA, SQIVND (reference sequence). The CDR3 has 17 amino acids. In nucleotides, the CDR3 is TGTGCCAGTAGTATCATGACAGGGTTGGGGGTAAGCAATGAGCAGTTCTTC. This translates into CASSIMTGLGVSNEQFF.

The chain is built from TRBV10-1 and TRBJ2-7; D might be TRBD1 (5 bases). The CDR3 has 13 residues. V lost 3 bases to trimming and J lost 7 bases, with 13 bases between them. Germline V gene sequence: CDR1 WNHNN, CDR2 SYGVQD (reference sequence). The CDR3 sequence: CASSDPAGQEQYF. DNA for the CDR3: TGCGCCAGCAGTGATCCGGCAGGGCAAGAGCAGTACTTC.

The gene calls are TRBV9 and TRBJ2-1; 9 bases are shared with TRBD2. Germline CDR1 SGDLS, CDR2 YYNGEE. The J segment lost 7 bases and the V segment lost 0 bases, leaving 17 bases of the junction unmatched. The CDR3 covers 19 residues. The CDR3 DNA reads TGTGCCAGCAGCGTAGGTGCGGGAGGGTTTGGTGGGCCGGCGAATGAGCAGTTCTTC. Protein product: CASSVGAGGFGGPANEQFF.

This clone was seen a handful of times. Other DNA sequences within the sample encode an identical CDR3. The J gene is TRBJ2-1, the V gene TRBV19; 7 positions match TRBD2. Losses at the gene ends were 4 bases for V and 4 bases for J; bases not matched to a gene: 4. The length of the CDR3 is 14 residues. The germline CDR1 and CDR2 sequences are LNHDA and SQIVND (reference sequence). CDR3 nucleotide sequence: TGTGCCAGTAGTAGCGGGGGTGATTACAATGAGCAGTTCTTC. Protein: CASSSGGDYNEQFF.

This chain links TRBV9 with TRBJ2-3; a weak D match, TRBD1 (6 bases). The CDR3 is 16 residues long. V was pared by 2 bases and J by 1 base, with 14 bases between. The germline CDR1 and CDR2 sequences are SGDLS and YYNGEE. This CDR3 reads CASSVGAGDGTDTQYF. CDR3 coding DNA: TGTGCCAGCAGCGTGGGGGCCGGGGATGGCACAGATACGCAGTATTTT.

CDR3 sequence reads: CASASGRTGPEQYF. DNA for the CDR3: TGTGCCAGTGCCTCGGGGCGGACAGGACCGGAACAGTACTTC. The rearrangement joins TRBV19 to TRBJ2-7, with 7 bases lining up with TRBD1. The CDR3 consists of 14 residues. Germline V CDR1 and CDR2: LNHDA, SQIVND (reference sequence). After removal of 8 bases from V and 10 bases from J, the junction contained 17 bases not matched to a gene. Combining the CDR3 with reference TRBV19 and TRBJ2-7 gives the whole variable domain DGGITQSPKYLFRKEGQNVTLSCEQNLNHDAMYWYRQDPGQGLRLIYYSQIVNDFQKGDIAEGYSVSREKKESFPLTVTSAQKNPTAFYLCASASGRTGPEQYFGPGTRLTVT.

The J gene is TRBJ2-2, the V gene TRBV7-8; 7 bases agree with TRBD1. Germline-derived CDR1 and CDR2 are SGHVS and FQNEAQ. This CDR3 contains 16 residues. With V trimmed by 4 bases and J by 6 bases, 11 bases remained unmatched. The CDR3 DNA is TGTGCCAGCAGCTGGACAGGCCAGACCGGGGCCGGGGAGCTGTTTTTT. Translating it yields CASSWTGQTGAGELFF.